This T cell receptor (beta chain) emerged from a study of early T cells in non-severe SARS-CoV-2 infection. Study as a whole: Alpha and beta chains were unpaired, from unsorted whole-blood bulk RNA. Notes on the study in general: VDJdb-based annotation leaned toward anti-spike CD8 responses and missed private and CD4 specificities.

This clonotype was observed a few times. What it binds is unknown. Individual cDNA molecules received unique molecular identifiers. From the 5' RACE reads, TCRdb called clonotypes with MiXCR, one entry per CDR3 protein. The repertoire holds roughly 50,000 distinct CDR3 sequences, with around 9.5% as singletons. The sample comprised whole blood. The sequence came from an adult who was a healthcare worker with PCR-confirmed SARS-CoV-2 infection or an uninfected control (not recorded which).

In DNA, the CDR3 is TGTGCCAGCAGTTTATTGAATTCACCCCTCCACTTT. It translates to CASSLLNSPLHF. The chain recombines TRBV27 with TRBJ1-6, with D unclear. The germline V gene has CDR1 MNHEY and CDR2 SMNVEV (reference sequence). CDR3 size: 12 residues. Trimming removed 1 base from V and 7 bases from J, with 2 bases in between.